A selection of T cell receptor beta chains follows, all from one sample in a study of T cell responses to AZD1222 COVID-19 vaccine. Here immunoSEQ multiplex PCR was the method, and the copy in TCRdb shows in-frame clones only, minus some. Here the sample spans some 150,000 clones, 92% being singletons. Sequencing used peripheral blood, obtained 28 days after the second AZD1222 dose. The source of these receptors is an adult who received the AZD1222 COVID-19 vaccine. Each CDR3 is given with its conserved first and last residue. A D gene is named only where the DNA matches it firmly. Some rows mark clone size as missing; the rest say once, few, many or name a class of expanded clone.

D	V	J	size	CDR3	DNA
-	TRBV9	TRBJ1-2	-	CASSAGPQGSLGYTF	TGTGCCAGCAGCGCAGGACCGCAGGGGAGTTTGGGCTACACCTTC
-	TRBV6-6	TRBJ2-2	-	CASSFPSSSGELFF	TGTGCCAGCAGTTTCCCCTCCTCCTCCGGGGAGCTGTTTTTT
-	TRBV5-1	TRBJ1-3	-	CASSLTDSGNTIYF	TGCGCCAGCAGCTTGACGGACTCTGGAAACACCATATATTTT
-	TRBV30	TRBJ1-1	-	CAWSVAVEAFF	TGTGCCTGGAGTGTGGCGGTTGAAGCTTTCTTT
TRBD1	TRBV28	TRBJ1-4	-	CASSPRTGGVKLFF	TGTGCCAGCAGTCCACGGACAGGGGGTGTAAAACTGTTTTTT
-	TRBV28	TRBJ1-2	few	CASSFSQALYGGYTF	TGTGCCAGCAGTTTCTCGCAGGCCCTATATGGTGGCTACACCTTC
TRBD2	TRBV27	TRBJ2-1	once	CASSLSVAGVDEQFF	TGTGCCAGCAGTTTATCGGTAGCGGGAGTTGATGAGCAGTTCTTC
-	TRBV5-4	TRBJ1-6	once	CASSLARDSPLHF	TGTGCCAGCAGCTTGGCCAGGGATTCACCCCTCCACTTT
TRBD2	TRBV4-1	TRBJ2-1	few	CASSVGLAGYNEQFF	TGCGCCAGCAGCGTTGGACTAGCGGGTTACAATGAGCAGTTCTTC
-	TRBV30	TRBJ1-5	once	CAWSVPPGRRNQPQHF	TGTGCCTGGAGTGTACCTCCCGGACGTAGAAATCAGCCCCAGCATTTT
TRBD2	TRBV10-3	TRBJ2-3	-	CAISVPGTSGRTQYF	TGTGCCATCAGTGTCCCCGGGACTAGCGGGAGGACGCAGTATTTT
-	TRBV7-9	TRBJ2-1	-	CASSFPRSNEQFF	TGTGCCAGCAGCTTCCCTAGATCGAATGAGCAGTTCTTC
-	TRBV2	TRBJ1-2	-	CASSVSANYGYTF	TGTGCCAGCAGTGTCTCCGCTAACTATGGCTACACCTTC